Sequencing of this T cell receptor beta chain was carried out in a study of blood T cell repertoires in COVID-19. The overall study: Samples came from the United States, Italy and Spain, spanning acute and convalescent COVID-19. T cells, B-cell-depleted T cells, or PBMCs provided the cDNA or gDNA that served as material.

This CDR3 is 13 amino acids long. Germline V gene sequence: CDR1 KGHSH, CDR2 LQKENI. Trimming removed 2 bases at V and 4 bases at J, with 6 bases between. As handled by the study authors: Reference gene primer amplification gave nucleated cell count estimates. Assay: immunoSEQ multiplex PCR; the TCRdb copy retains only in-frame clones and omits some. The D gene and trimming were derived from the DNA, and the V and J assignments and clone size from that table. The sample contains around 250,000 clones, around 89% of which appear only once. The specimen sequenced was PBMCs or T cells enriched from blood (not recorded which). This sequence joins TRBV18 and TRBJ1-5; no clear D. This receptor was taken from a woman aged 25 to 45 who had recovered from COVID-19. The CDR3 region is CASSPARNQPQHF. The CDR3 DNA follows: TGTGCCAGCTCACCAGCACGGAATCAGCCCCAGCATTTT. Supplemented by reference TRBV18 and TRBJ1-5, the full variable domain reads NAGVMQNPRHLVRRRGQEARLRCSPMKGHSHVYWYRQLPEEGLKFMVYLQKENIIDESGMPKERFSAEFPKEGPSILRIQQVVRGDSAAYFCASSPARNQPQHFGDGTRLSIL.